Following are 10 T cell receptor beta chains from one sample sequenced in a study of blood T cell repertoires in COVID-19. Generated by immunoSEQ multiplex PCR, the TCRdb table keeps only in-frame clones and is missing some. Of 300,000 to 350,000 clones listed, approximately 90% are singletons. The source material was peripheral blood. Source of these receptors: a man between 18 and 29 years old with active or convalescent COVID-19.

The DNA for the CDR3 is TGTGCCAGCAGCTCAGGAGCCGGGGGGAGAACAGATACGCAGTATTTT. Translating gives CASSSGAGGRTDTQYF. The chain has TRBV9 and TRBJ2-3, with 7 bases that match TRBD2. This CDR3 has 16 amino acids. The V gene end was trimmed by 4 bases and the J gene end by 3 bases; junction bases not matched to a gene: 11. Looked up from germline, CDR1 is SGDLS and CDR2 is YYNGEE.

To note about this clone: Other DNA sequences in this specimen translate into the identical CDR3. The chain uses TRBV4-1 and TRBJ2-7; 10 bases map to TRBD1. The germline gives CDR1 MGHRA, CDR2 YSYEKL. The CDR3 covers 14 residues. With 3 bases clipped from V and 3 bases from J, the junction kept 2 bases outside the gene matches. DNA for the CDR3: TGCGCCAGCAGCCAGGACAGGGGGGACTACGAGCAGTACTTC. Its translation is CASSQDRGDYEQYF.

For this clone: This sample includes further DNA sequences coding for the same CDR3. The chain is built from TRBV6-5 and TRBJ1-5; D gene unclear. Germline assignment: CDR1 MNHEY and CDR2 SVGAGI. Trimming stripped 4 bases from V and 3 bases from J, with 7 bases between. The length of the CDR3 is 13 residues. This CDR3 reads CASSSQINQPQHF. CDR3 nucleotides: TGTGCCAGCAGTTCTCAGATCAATCAGCCCCAGCATTTT.

This chain links TRBV7-8 with TRBJ2-3; weak D call: TRBD2 (7 bases). The CDR3 is 16 amino acids. Trimming removed 5 bases from V and 2 bases from J, with 17 bases in between. Germline-derived CDR1 and CDR2 are SGHVS and FQNEAQ. This CDR3 reads CASSHLDGGPTDTQYF. CDR3 DNA: TGTGCCAGCAGCCACCTCGACGGGGGGCCCACAGATACGCAGTATTTT.

J is TRBJ2-7 and V is TRBV7-8, with 9 bases fitting TRBD1. Germline V lookup: CDR1 SGHVS, CDR2 FQNEAQ. This CDR3 has 15 residues. V lost 6 bases, J lost 0 bases, and 6 bases stayed unmatched. CDR3 coding DNA: TGTGCCAGCAGATCACCGGGACAGGGCTCCTACGAGCAGTACTTC. Protein sequence: CASRSPGQGSYEQYF.

About this clone: Other DNA sequences of this sample code for an identical CDR3. The chain has TRBV4-1 and TRBJ2-3, with 9 bases matching TRBD2. The CDR3 is 16 residues long. V shed 0 bases and J 1 base; nucleotides not matched to a gene: 2. Looked up from germline, CDR1 is MGHRA and CDR2 is YSYEKL. The CDR3 is CASSQEVAGGTDTQYF. CDR3 DNA sequence: TGCGCCAGCAGCCAAGAGGTAGCGGGGGGCACAGATACGCAGTATTTT.

This rearrangement joins TRBV11-3 to TRBJ2-3; D may be TRBD1 (6 bases). Germline V lookup: CDR1 SGHNT, CDR2 YENEEA. The CDR3 is made up of 15 amino acids. V was pared by 3 bases and J by 8 bases, with 18 bases between. CDR3 bases: TGTGCCAGCAGCTTCAGTTTACAGGGAGACGGTACGCAGTATTTT. As protein: CASSFSLQGDGTQYF.

As for this clone: One end of the junction is discordant with germline, which a read error may explain. V and J are TRBV10-2 and TRBJ2-7; 7 bases are a match to TRBD1. Per the germline V gene, CDR1 is WSHSY and CDR2 is SAAADI. This CDR3 has 17 residues. CDR3 protein: CASSEPWGTVSFYGQYF. CDR3 sequence (DNA): TGCGCCAGCAGTGAGCCCTGGGGGACAGTCTCCTTCTACGGGCAGTACTTC.

The V call is TRBV19, the J call TRBJ2-7; D is possibly TRBD1 (6 bases). CDR1 is LNHDA and CDR2 is SQIVND in the germline V gene (reference sequence). CDR3 length equals 14 residues. Trimming cost V 4 bases and J 2 bases, with 12 bases left between them. The chain's CDR3 is CASSSGQPTYEQYF. In DNA, the CDR3 is TGTGCCAGTAGTAGCGGACAGCCGACCTACGAGCAGTACTTC.

The rearrangement uses TRBV15 and TRBJ2-7; perhaps TRBD1 as D (5 bases). Between the trimmed V and J ends, which lost 0 bases and 6 bases, there was a span of 9 bases. This CDR3 spans 13 amino acids. Looked up from germline, CDR1 is LNHNV and CDR2 is YYDKDF (reference sequence). DNA of the CDR3: TGTGCCACCAGCAGAGAGGGGCTAGTCGAGCAGTACTTC. Its protein product is CATSREGLVEQYF.